This T cell receptor (beta chain) is drawn from a study of blood T cell repertoires in COVID-19. Turning to the study itself: From T cells, B-cell-depleted T cells, or PBMCs came the material, which was cDNA or gDNA.

Measured with immunoSEQ multiplex PCR; TCRdb has only the in-frame clones, and not every one. This table has tens of thousands of clones, approximately 80% appearing once. CDR3 size: 17 residues. Trimming shortened V by 4 bases and J by 0 bases, and 17 bases separated the two germline ends. Germline CDR1 and CDR2: SGHRS and YFSETQ. The TCR sequence derives from a man older than 75 with acute or convalescent COVID-19. This rearrangement joins TRBV5-1 to TRBJ2-1; D perhaps matches TRBD2 (6 bases). Input material: peripheral blood. The CDR3 loop reads CASSPGVPSRSYNEQFF. The CDR3 DNA is TGCGCCAGCAGCCCGGGGGTTCCCTCGCGCTCCTACAATGAGCAGTTCTTC.